This entry lists 29 T cell receptor beta chains sequenced from one sample in a study of blood T cell repertoires in COVID-19. Measured with immunoSEQ multiplex PCR; TCRdb has only the in-frame clones, and not every one. Of over 25,000 clones in the sample, roughly 90% were seen once. The sample was peripheral blood. These receptors all come from a human donor in a cohort sampled during active COVID-19.

The rearrangement uses TRBV2 and TRBJ1-1; a possible D gene is TRBD1 (6 bases). V lost 5 bases and J lost 8, with 21 bases in between. From germline, CDR1 is SNHLY and CDR2 FYNNEI. This CDR3 region has 15 residues. The CDR3 nucleotides read TGTGCCAGCAGTTCCTCGACAGGTAGGGTGGTAGAAGCTTTCTTT. Translating gives CASSSSTGRVVEAFF.

This clone was counted a single time. The J gene is TRBJ1-2, the V gene TRBV11-2; D gene uncertain. Germline assignment: CDR1 SGHAT and CDR2 FQNNGV. Deletions cut 5 bases from V and 2 bases from J, with 12 bases between. This CDR3 contains 14 residues. CDR3 coding DNA: TGTGCCAGCAGCCCCGGGAGGGCCAACTATGGCTACACCTTC. Its protein is CASSPGRANYGYTF.

This CDR3 reads CASSFSSGPGVTQYF. DNA for the CDR3: TGTGCCAGCAGCTTCTCTAGCGGGCCCGGGGTGACGCAGTATTTT. The chain is built from TRBV5-4 and TRBJ2-3; 8 bases are a match to TRBD2. The CDR3 has 15 residues. Germline lookup yields CDR1 SGHNT and CDR2 YYREEE (reference sequence). The trim removed 2 bases at V and 9 bases at J, leaving 11 bases unmatched.

This clone is a singleton in its sample. This chain uses TRBV5-6 with TRBJ1-2; 7 bases line up with TRBD1. Germline values: CDR1 SGHDT, CDR2 YYEEEE. V dropped 0 bases and J dropped 4; count of bases not matched to a gene: 6. This CDR3 contains 15 residues. DNA for the CDR3: TGTGCCAGCAGCTTGGGGGCAGGGGGTGGCTATGGCTACACCTTC. It translates to CASSLGAGGGYGYTF.

V gene TRBV5-4 combines with J gene TRBJ1-2, with TRBD1 matching over 11 bases. The V segment lost 0 bases and the J segment 4 bases; nucleotides outside the gene matches: 5. Per germline, CDR1 SGHNT and CDR2 YYREEE (reference sequence). This CDR3 is 16 amino acids long. Written as DNA, the CDR3 is TGTGCCAGCAGCTTGGTAGGGACAGGGGGAGGCTATGGCTACACCTTC. Amino acid sequence: CASSLVGTGGGYGYTF.

This chain uses TRBV5-4 with TRBJ1-3; 7 bases fit TRBD1. CDR1 SGHNT and CDR2 YYREEE come from the germline V gene (reference sequence). J lost 8 bases, V lost 3 bases, and 11 bases had no gene match. The CDR3 sequence is 15 residues long. In DNA form, the CDR3 reads TGTGCCAGCAGCTCGAAACAGGGGCCCGGGTACACCATATATTTT. As protein: CASSSKQGPGYTIYF.

The V call is TRBV4-2, the J call TRBJ2-2; 9 nucleotides align to TRBD1. This CDR3 comprises 18 residues. V shed 1 base and J 3 bases; nucleotides not matched to a gene: 9. CDR1 LGHNA and CDR2 YNFKEQ come from the germline V gene. CDR3 nucleotide sequence: TGTGCCAGCAGCCAAGCCCCCGTGGGACAGGGCCACACCGGGGAGCTGTTTTTT. Translation gives CASSQAPVGQGHTGELFF.

This chain uses TRBV7-2 with TRBJ2-5; TRBD2 might be the D (6 bases). The CDR3 is 14 residues long. V was pared by 6 bases and J by 4 bases, with 15 bases between. The V gene's germline CDR1 is SGHTA and CDR2 FQGNSA. The CDR3 DNA is TGTGCCAGCAGTCAAATGGAGGGCCGAGAGACCCAGTACTTC. This encodes CASSQMEGRETQYF. The variable domain in full, completed from reference TRBV7-2 and TRBJ2-5, reads GAGVSQSPSNKVTEKGKDVELRCDPISGHTALYWYRQSLGQGLEFLIYFQGNSAPDKSGLPSDRFSAERTGGSVSTLTIQRTQQEDSAVYLCASSQMEGRETQYFGPGTRLLVL.

The chain joins TRBV2 to TRBJ1-5; no definite D call. The CDR3 covers 14 residues. Germline V gene data show CDR1 as SNHLY and CDR2 as FYNNEI. V was shortened by 3 bases and J by 0 bases, with 6 bases between the two germline ends. The CDR3 DNA sequence: TGTGCCAGCAGTGAGACAAATAGCAATCAGCCCCAGCATTTT. Its translation: CASSETNSNQPQHF.

This chain uses TRBV30 with TRBJ1-4; D is undetermined. Germline CDR1 is GTSNPN and CDR2 is SVGIG (reference sequence). V lost 3 bases to trimming and J lost 0 bases, with 8 bases between them. The CDR3 has 14 amino acids. Here the CDR3 reads CAWSRTATNEKLFF. As DNA, the CDR3 is TGTGCCTGGAGCCGTACAGCAACTAATGAAAAACTGTTTTTT.

This clone was detected once. The V gene is TRBV29-1, the J gene TRBJ1-2; TRBD1 might be the D (5 bases). Germline CDR1 reads SQVTM; CDR2 reads ANQGSEA. There are 15 residues in the CDR3. Trimming left V 7 bases short and J 0 bases short, with 18 bases between. This CDR3 reads CSGGTGASSNYGYTF. In nucleotides, the CDR3 is TGCAGCGGAGGTACAGGAGCCTCTTCTAACTATGGCTACACCTTC.

This clone was observed a few times. The chain has TRBV5-6 and TRBJ2-1; unclear D gene. Germline CDR1 reads SGHDT; CDR2 reads YYEEEE. CDR3 size: 13 residues. Trimming cost V 2 bases and J 6 bases, with 9 bases left between them. The CDR3 region has the DNA TGTGCCAGCAGCTTATTGACTGTCAATGAGCAGTTCTTC. As protein: CASSLLTVNEQFF.

This clone was observed once. This chain connects TRBV19 to TRBJ2-1; 9 bases match TRBD2. After removal of 3 bases from V and 8 bases from J, the junction contained 8 bases not matched to a gene. Germline V gene lookup returns CDR1 LNHDA and CDR2 SQIVND (reference sequence). The CDR3 is made up of 15 amino acids. CDR3 in DNA: TGTGCCAGTAGTATTAAGCCGGGACTAGCTTATGAGCAGTTCTTC. It yields the protein CASSIKPGLAYEQFF.

The gene calls are TRBV27 and TRBJ1-1, with 9 nucleotides matching TRBD1. The junction had 4 bases not matched to a gene; V was cut back by 4 bases and J by 4 bases. This CDR3 region has 14 residues. Germline loops: CDR1 MNHEY, CDR2 SMNVEV (reference sequence). The CDR3 protein is CASSWGQGITEAFF. CDR3 nucleotides: TGTGCCAGCAGTTGGGGACAGGGAATCACTGAAGCTTTCTTT.

This sequence joins TRBV9 and TRBJ2-1; 10 bases are a match to TRBD2. Germline V gene sequence: CDR1 SGDLS, CDR2 YYNGEE. Trimming cost V 0 bases and J 6 bases; bases outside gene matches: 3. CDR3 length: 15 amino acids. The CDR3 sequence: CASSVELAGTNEQFF. For the CDR3, the DNA is TGTGCCAGCAGCGTAGAACTAGCGGGGACCAATGAGCAGTTCTTC.

The chain has TRBV6-5 and TRBJ2-7, with D perhaps TRBD2 (6 bases). Germline CDR1 is MNHEY and CDR2 is SVGAGI. The CDR3 runs 15 residues. V lost 5 bases and J lost 0, with 14 bases in between. CDR3 coding DNA: TGTGCCAGCAGTAAACCGGGACTTTCCTCCTACGAGCAGTACTTC. Its translation is CASSKPGLSSYEQYF.

CDR3: CASSPGRDRGQETQYF. The CDR3 coding sequence is TGTGCCAGCTCACCTGGCCGGGACAGGGGACAAGAGACCCAGTACTTC. The chain links TRBV18 to TRBJ2-5; 10 nucleotides agree with TRBD1. The junction had 6 bases not matched to a gene; V was cut back by 3 bases and J by 2 bases. Germline V gives CDR1 KGHSH, CDR2 LQKENI. The CDR3 extends over 16 amino acids. The variable domain in full, with the rest retrieved from reference TRBV18 and TRBJ2-5, is NAGVMQNPRHLVRRRGQEARLRCSPMKGHSHVYWYRQLPEEGLKFMVYLQKENIIDESGMPKERFSAEFPKEGPSILRIQQVVRGDSAAYFCASSPGRDRGQETQYFGPGTRLLVL.

The chain joins TRBV20-1 to TRBJ2-7, with 7 bases aligning to TRBD2. V dropped 4 bases and J dropped 6; count of bases not matched to a gene: 3. Germline V lookup: CDR1 DFQATT, CDR2 SNEGSKA (reference sequence). The CDR3 totals 11 residues. In DNA form, the CDR3 reads TGCAGTGCTACGGGAGGAGGCGAGCAGTACTTC. Residues: CSATGGGEQYF.

This clone is judged medium-sized. The genes are TRBV27 and TRBJ1-2, with 7 bases fitting TRBD1. Germline CDR1 is MNHEY and CDR2 is SMNVEV (reference sequence). Losses at the gene ends were 6 bases for V and 2 bases for J; bases not matched to a gene: 12. The CDR3 spans 16 residues. CDR3 protein: CASSRKWDSRNYGYTF. The CDR3 DNA reads TGTGCCAGCAGCCGAAAGTGGGACAGCCGGAACTATGGCTACACCTTC.

The sample holds one count of this clone. This chain links TRBV10-3 with TRBJ2-1; no firm D call. Trimming pared 4 bases from V and 9 bases from J, leaving 10 bases between. Germline CDR1 reads ENHRY; CDR2 reads SYGVKD. This CDR3 has 12 residues. The CDR3 DNA reads as TGTGCCATCAGTGTGATGAGGTTTGAGCAGTTCTTC. It translates to CAISVMRFEQFF.

The chain recombines TRBV5-8 with TRBJ1-3; D is undetermined. The V end lost 0 bases, the J end lost 6 bases, and 4 bases lay between the germline ends. This CDR3 comprises 12 residues. The germline V gene has CDR1 SGHTS and CDR2 YDEGEE. In nucleotides, the CDR3 is TGTGCCAGCAGCTTGGTAGAAAACACCATATATTTT. Its translation: CASSLVENTIYF.

The chain employs TRBV19 and TRBJ2-5; D might be TRBD2 (5 bases). Germline assignment: CDR1 LNHDA and CDR2 SQIVND (reference sequence). The ends were cut back, 11 bases at V and 5 bases at J, with 21 bases in the middle. The CDR3 extends over 14 amino acids. CDR3 sequence (DNA): TGTGCCGCTTCAGGTTATCCCGGCGGGGAGACCCAGTACTTC. Its translation is CAASGYPGGETQYF.

The gene calls are TRBV19 and TRBJ1-2, with 9 bases aligning to TRBD1. The CDR3 length is 15 residues. The germline V gene encodes CDR1 LNHDA and CDR2 SQIVND (reference sequence). The junction had 3 bases not matched to a gene; V was cut back by 2 bases and J by 2 bases. CDR3 region: CASSISGQGNYGYTF. Here the CDR3 DNA reads TGTGCCAGTAGTATATCGGGACAGGGAAACTATGGCTACACCTTC.

The V call is TRBV28, the J call TRBJ2-7, with 7 bases identical to TRBD1. The V and J ends lost 6 bases and 2 bases, in that order; junction bases with no gene match: 13. Germline loops: CDR1 MDHEN, CDR2 SYDVKM. The CDR3 runs to 16 residues. Here the CDR3 DNA reads TGTGCCAGCAGATCTTCCTACCGGGACAGAGCCTACGAGCAGTACTTC. Residues: CASRSSYRDRAYEQYF.

The chain has TRBV30 and TRBJ2-2; no clear D gene. Germline lookup yields CDR1 GTSNPN and CDR2 SVGIG (reference sequence). V was pared by 2 bases and J by 1 base, with 14 bases between. This CDR3 has 16 amino acids. CDR3 residues: CAWSRKRYLNTGELFF. The CDR3 region has the DNA TGTGCCTGGAGTCGCAAGCGCTACCTGAACACCGGGGAGCTGTTTTTT.

V is TRBV4-1 and J is TRBJ2-5; the D gene is possibly TRBD2 (5 bases). The V end was cut by 4 bases, the J end by 4 bases, with 16 bases between. From germline, CDR1 is MGHRA and CDR2 YSYEKL. This CDR3 contains 15 residues. As DNA, the CDR3 is TGCGCCAGCAGCCTGAGGACTGCTGCGGGAGAGACCCAGTACTTC. This codes for CASSLRTAAGETQYF.

V gene TRBV3-1 (or the pseudogene TRBV3-2) combines with J gene TRBJ2-5; D not certain. The V gene lost 3 bases and the J gene lost 2 bases, with 13 bases spanning the gap. Germline assignment: CDR1 LGHDT and CDR2 YNNKEL (reference sequence). The CDR3 has 15 residues. The CDR3 loop is CASSQGPIRQETQYF. CDR3 DNA sequence: TGTGCCAGCAGCCAGGGCCCTATCAGGCAAGAGACCCAGTACTTC.

The CDR3 DNA reads as TGTGCCAGCAGTTACTCGATATATCCCACCGAGAGCAATCAGCCCCAGCATTTT. As protein: CASSYSIYPTESNQPQHF. The chain carries TRBV6-2 or TRBV6-3 and TRBJ1-5; D unclear. CDR1 is MNHEY, CDR2 SVGEGT, per germline. With 0 bases removed from V and 1 base from J, the gap between germline ends came to 16 bases. This CDR3 has 18 residues.

This rearrangement joins TRBV5-1 to TRBJ1-2; 7 bases are shared with TRBD1. Germline values: CDR1 SGHRS, CDR2 YFSETQ. The CDR3 sequence is 13 residues long. The V and J ends lost 4 bases and 1 base, in that order; junction bases with no gene match: 1. CDR3 sequence reads: CASSGDSNYGYTF. DNA of the CDR3: TGCGCCAGCAGCGGGGACAGTAACTATGGCTACACCTTC.